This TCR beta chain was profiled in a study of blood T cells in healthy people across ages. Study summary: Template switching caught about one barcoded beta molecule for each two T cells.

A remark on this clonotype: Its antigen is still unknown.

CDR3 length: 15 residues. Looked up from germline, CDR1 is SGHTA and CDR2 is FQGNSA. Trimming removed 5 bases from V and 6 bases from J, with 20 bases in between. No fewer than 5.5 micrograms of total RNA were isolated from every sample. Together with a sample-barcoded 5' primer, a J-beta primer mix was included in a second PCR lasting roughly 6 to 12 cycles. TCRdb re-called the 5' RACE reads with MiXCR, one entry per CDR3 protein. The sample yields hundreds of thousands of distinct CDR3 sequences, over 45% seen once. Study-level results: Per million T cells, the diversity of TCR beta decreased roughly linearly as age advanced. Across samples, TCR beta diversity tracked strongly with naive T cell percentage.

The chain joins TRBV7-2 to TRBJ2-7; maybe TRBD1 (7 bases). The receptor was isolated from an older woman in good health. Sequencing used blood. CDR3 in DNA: TGTGCCAGCAGCCCACGGCGGGCAGGGGGGCGCGAGCAGTACTTC. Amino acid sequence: CASSPRRAGGREQYF.